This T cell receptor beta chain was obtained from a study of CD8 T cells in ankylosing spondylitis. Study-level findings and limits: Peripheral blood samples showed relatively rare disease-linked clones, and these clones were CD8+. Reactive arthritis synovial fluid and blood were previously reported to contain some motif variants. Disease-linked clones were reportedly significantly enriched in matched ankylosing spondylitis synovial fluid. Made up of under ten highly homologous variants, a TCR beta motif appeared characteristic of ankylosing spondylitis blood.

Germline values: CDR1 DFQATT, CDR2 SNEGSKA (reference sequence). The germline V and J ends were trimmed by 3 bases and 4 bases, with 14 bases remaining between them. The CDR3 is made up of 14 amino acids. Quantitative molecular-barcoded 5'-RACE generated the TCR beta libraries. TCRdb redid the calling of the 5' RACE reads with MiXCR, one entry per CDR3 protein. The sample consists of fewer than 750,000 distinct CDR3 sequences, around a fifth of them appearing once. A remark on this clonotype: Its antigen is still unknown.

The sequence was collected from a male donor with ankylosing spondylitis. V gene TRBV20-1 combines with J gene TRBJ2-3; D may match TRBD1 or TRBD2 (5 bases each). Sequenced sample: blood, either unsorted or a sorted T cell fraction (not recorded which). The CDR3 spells CSASGAGWADTQYF. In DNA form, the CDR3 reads TGCAGTGCTAGCGGGGCCGGCTGGGCAGATACGCAGTATTTT.